The rows below give T cell receptor beta chains drawn from one sample of a study of spatial heterogeneity in lung cancer. TCRdb called the 5' RACE reads again in MiXCR, with one record for every CDR3 protein. Among more than 65,000 distinct CDR3 sequences, about 12% were seen once, and the ten largest hold 3.5% to 5.5%. Specimen: PBMCs, collected at surgery. The source of these receptors is a male donor with early-stage non-small cell lung cancer. The CDR3 runs from the conserved cysteine through the conserved F or W. Each record gives: V gene, J gene, D gene, clone size, CDR3 DNA, CDR3 protein. D genes are given only for firm matches. Some rows mark clone size as missing; the rest say once, few, many or name a class of expanded clone.

TRBV4-1,TRBJ2-5,NA,NA,TGCGCCAGCAGCCAAGATACCGGGAACCAAGAGACCCAGTACTTC,CASSQDTGNQETQYF
TRBV2,TRBJ1-1,NA,NA,TGTGCCAGCAAGGTTTGGGCAGAAGCTTTCTTT,CASKVWAEAFF
TRBV5-1,TRBJ1-5,NA,many,TGCGCCAGCAGCTTGGCCGGGCGAGGCAATCAGCCCCAGCATTTT,CASSLAGRGNQPQHF
TRBV18,TRBJ2-1,NA,NA,TGTGCCAGCTCACCATTAACAGGTTCCTACAATGAGCAGTTCTTC,CASSPLTGSYNEQFF
TRBV27,TRBJ2-7,NA,few,TGTGCCAGCAGTTTAATAGGCAGAACCTACGAGCAGTACTTC,CASSLIGRTYEQYF
TRBV28,TRBJ2-7,NA,NA,TGTGCCAGCAGTTGGTTATCGGGGATTTCCTACGAGCAGTACTTC,CASSWLSGISYEQYF
TRBV24-1,TRBJ2-1,TRBD2,NA,TGTGCCACCAGTGACTCCGTAGCGGGGAGCTCCTACAATGAGCAGTTCTTC,CATSDSVAGSSYNEQFF
TRBV29-1,TRBJ1-2,NA,NA,TGCAGCGTTGCAGGGGAGGCAGGGGTGAGCTATGGCTACACCTTC,CSVAGEAGVSYGYTF
TRBV29-1,TRBJ2-3,TRBD1,many,TGCAGCGTTGAAGGAGGACAGGGGCCCACAGATACGCAGTATTTT,CSVEGGQGPTDTQYF
TRBV24-1,TRBJ1-5,TRBD1,few,TGTGCCACCAGTGATGAAGACAGGGAACATCAGCCCCAGCATTTT,CATSDEDREHQPQHF
TRBV2,TRBJ2-4,NA,NA,TGTGCCAGCAGTGAAGCGGAGGCCAAAAACATTCAGTACTTC,CASSEAEAKNIQYF
TRBV12-3/TRBV12-4,TRBJ2-2,NA,NA,TGTGCCAGCAGTCTGGCAGGGCCCGGGGAGCTGTTTTTT,CASSLAGPGELFF
TRBV4-1,TRBJ2-1,TRBD2,few,TGCGCCAGCAGCCAAGATAGCGGGAGGGCCTACAATGAGCAGTTCTTC,CASSQDSGRAYNEQFF
TRBV18,TRBJ1-1,NA,NA,TGTGCCAGCTCACCAAGCGAGGGGGCTGAAGCTTTCTTT,CASSPSEGAEAFF
TRBV6-5,TRBJ2-5,TRBD2,many,TGTGCCAGCAGTTACGGCGGGGGGGGGCAAGAGACCCAGTACTTC,CASSYGGGGQETQYF
TRBV5-1,TRBJ2-7,NA,once,TGCGCCAGCAGCTTGGAGGCAGGGAAGAGGCGGGCGGCCGAGCAGTACTTC,CASSLEAGKRRAAEQYF
TRBV30,TRBJ2-3,NA,NA,TGTGCCTGGACTCCCCCGTCGGAGGATACGCAGTATTTT,CAWTPPSEDTQYF
TRBV5-1,TRBJ2-3,TRBD2,few,TGCGCCAGCAGCTTCCCCCTAGCGGCAGATACGCAGTATTTT,CASSFPLAADTQYF
TRBV5-1,TRBJ2-7,NA,NA,TGCGCCAGCAGCTTGGACCGGGCTCGATACGAGCAGTACTTC,CASSLDRARYEQYF
TRBV5-1,TRBJ1-1,TRBD1,NA,TGCGCCAGCAGCTCCGCACAGGGGCAGGGAACTGAAGCTTTCTTT,CASSSAQGQGTEAFF
TRBV19,TRBJ2-1,TRBD1,NA,TGTGCCACCAGCGGGGACAGGGGTACTCCCATCTCCTACAATGAGCAGTTCTTC,CATSGDRGTPISYNEQFF
TRBV20-1,TRBJ2-7,TRBD2,many,TGCAGTGCTACCTCCCCGTCCAGCGGGGTCTCCTACGAGCAGTACTTC,CSATSPSSGVSYEQYF
TRBV29-1,TRBJ2-7,NA,NA,TGCAGCGTTGGGGGACTGGCATCCTACGAGCAGTACTTC,CSVGGLASYEQYF
TRBV2,TRBJ2-7,NA,NA,TGTGCCAGCCCGAACCTGAAGACAGGAGGGAGTTACGAGCAGTACTTC,CASPNLKTGGSYEQYF
TRBV19,TRBJ1-5,TRBD1,NA,TGTGCCAGTAGCCGGGACAGCCGTTATAGCAATCAGCCCCAGCATTTT,CASSRDSRYSNQPQHF
TRBV7-9,TRBJ1-1,NA,few,TGTGCCAGCAGCTACGGGGATTTTGAAGCTTTCTTT,CASSYGDFEAFF
TRBV12-3/TRBV12-4,TRBJ1-2,NA,NA,TGTGCCAGCAGTAGAGGGCCCTCGGAGGGCTACACCTTC,CASSRGPSEGYTF
TRBV10-3,TRBJ2-3,TRBD2,NA,TGTGCCATCAGTGAGAAAGCGGGGGTTCACACAGATACGCAGTATTTT,CAISEKAGVHTDTQYF
TRBV5-5,TRBJ2-6,NA,NA,TGTGCCAGCAGTTTTCGAAGGGATGGGGCCAACGTCCTGACTTTC,CASSFRRDGANVLTF
TRBV5-1,TRBJ2-3,NA,few,TGCGCCAGCAGCGATCAGGGCACAGATACGCAGTATTTT,CASSDQGTDTQYF